This entry describes one T cell receptor beta chain. These data come from a study of PD-L1 blockade in urothelial cancer. Time point defined: pretreatment peripheral blood. The table came from immunoSEQ multiplex PCR; TCRdb's copy has only in-frame clones and leaves some out. The sample comprises just under 50,000 clones, about 86% of which are singletons, and roughly 2.9% rests with the top ten. Germline V gene data show CDR1 as SNHLY and CDR2 as FYNNEI. V shed 8 bases, J shed 3 bases, and the junction held 9 bases outside the gene matches. The CDR3 is 15 residues long. The chain couples TRBV2 to TRBJ2-3; 9 bases are shared with TRBD2. The input for sequencing was PBMCs, taken around atezolizumab (anti-PD-L1) treatment. This receptor was obtained from a man between 65 and 85 years old with urothelial cancer. In DNA form, the CDR3 reads TGTGCCAGCTTCGGGACTAGCCCTGCGACAGATACGCAGTATTTT. Translating gives CASFGTSPATDTQYF.